This TCR beta chain was identified during a study of tumor and adjacent non-tumor tissue in lung cancer (dated by TCRdb to about 2018). Background for the entire study: By cancer type, the cohort comprised eleven to twelve adenocarcinoma patients, a couple of squamous cell carcinoma patients and 1 small cell lung cancer patient. Among the roughly 15 patients, ages ranged from roughly 30 to 85 years, roughly ten were men and 5 were women, and disease was TNM stage I to III. In total, sequencing yielded fewer than 150 million productive TCRbeta reads, which works out to an average of roughly 4.2 million reads per sample. Bulk TCRbeta repertoires were compared between lung tumor tissue and matched distant non-tumor lung tissue obtained from 15 lung cancer patients. For each patient, one tumor sample and one normal lung sample were taken, giving under 35 paired specimens that underwent TCRbeta CDR3 sequencing.

Libraries were built with multiplex PCR. These reads were obtained on an Illumina HiSeq 2500. TCRbeta libraries were built by three rounds of nested PCR using primers (Table S4), following protocols modified from ARM-PCR. Before sequencing, PCR products in the 200-500 bp range were cut out of the gel and cleaned up using the QIAquick gel extraction kit. As for how the authors treated the data: Reads were cleaned with Trimmomatic, merged with FLASH into complete CDR3 sequences, and assigned to V(D)J germline segments with MiTCR. Clonal diversity was calculated as the inverse Simpson's index using VDJtools. In-frame sequences lacking a premature stop codon were counted as productive reads. TCRdb reprocessed the public reads (quality trimming at Q25 with fastp, clone calling with MiXCR) and kept in-frame beta chains. Under each unique CDR3 protein, matching rows form one entry showing the most common genes and DNA. The V and J calls were not made by the authors but by TCRdb's processing. The sample table contains 100,000 or so distinct CDR3 sequences; only one count was recorded for 50% to 70% of them. The top ten constitute about 19% of the sample.

Comments on this clonotype: Its cognate antigen has yet to be identified. At one boundary the junction diverges from the germline segment, which might be a read error.

Study-wide conclusions, independent of this receptor: Because peripheral blood was not sequenced, the blood TCRbeta repertoires of the lung cancer patients in the study went unexamined. Tumor tissue showed significantly greater TCR diversity (inverse Simpson) than normal lung tissue (approximately 430 vs 150, P = 0.0075, Mann-Whitney U test). Only roughly 14 patients were in the cohort, and the authors stated that larger samples and more detailed clinical data are needed. In normal lung, the top 100 clones accounted for a significantly larger cumulative share of the repertoire than in tumor tissue. The methods do not name the sequencing platform or mention unique molecular identifiers. Younger patients had significantly higher TCR diversity, and higher tumor TCR diversity was associated with shorter overall and disease-free survival.

Bulk unsorted tissue served as the source for RNA extraction, and RNA quality was assessed using a NanoDrop ND-1000 and an Agilent 2100. Normal lung samples were distant non-tumor tissue taken more than 3 cm from the tumor edge. Donors were newly diagnosed lung cancer patients admitted for thoracic surgery in China between August and November 2014, without prior chemotherapy. The study excluded patients who had received radiotherapy or chemotherapy before or who had another cancer at the same time. Surgical tissue pieces of roughly 1-2.2 cm3 were preserved in RNAlater solution and were kept at -80 degrees C until use. The germline V gene sets CDR1 to MGHRA and CDR2 to YSYEKL. The CDR3 covers 17 residues, taking in both the cysteine and the phenylalanine. Just the 51-base CDR3 DNA is kept, in frame starting at base 1.

The receptor was isolated from a man aged 30-40 years with non-small cell lung cancer. This sequence uses TRBV4-1 and TRBJ1-2; TRBD1 is possibly the D segment (5 matching bases). The source material was distant non-tumor lung tissue. CDR3 reads: CANSRSRAGHGDYGYTF. The DNA reads TGTGCCAACAGCCGGTCGCGGGCGGGGCATGGGGACTATGGCTACACCTTC.